What follows describes a single T cell receptor beta chain. The CDR3 spans 13 residues. Germline CDR1 reads MNHNS; CDR2 reads SASEGT. The germline V and J ends were trimmed by 7 bases and 5 bases, with 12 bases remaining between them. Library preparation (for TCRbeta) was performed with unique molecular identifiers. TCRdb reprocessed the PCR reads with MiXCR, giving one entry per CDR3 protein. The table lists 500,000 or so distinct CDR3 sequences, less than 35% of them singletons. The record originates from a study of T-cell reconstitution after alpha-beta-depleted transplantation in children. The TCR was taken from a human donor who donated a stem cell graft to a child with aplastic anemia. The rearrangement links TRBV6-1 to TRBJ2-1; D is perhaps TRBD2 (5 bases). The material sequenced was PBMCs from the stem cell graft donor, taken from the stem cell graft. The CDR3 loop is CASTGSAHNEQFF. CDR3 nucleotides: TGTGCCAGCACAGGTAGCGCCCACAATGAGCAGTTCTTC.